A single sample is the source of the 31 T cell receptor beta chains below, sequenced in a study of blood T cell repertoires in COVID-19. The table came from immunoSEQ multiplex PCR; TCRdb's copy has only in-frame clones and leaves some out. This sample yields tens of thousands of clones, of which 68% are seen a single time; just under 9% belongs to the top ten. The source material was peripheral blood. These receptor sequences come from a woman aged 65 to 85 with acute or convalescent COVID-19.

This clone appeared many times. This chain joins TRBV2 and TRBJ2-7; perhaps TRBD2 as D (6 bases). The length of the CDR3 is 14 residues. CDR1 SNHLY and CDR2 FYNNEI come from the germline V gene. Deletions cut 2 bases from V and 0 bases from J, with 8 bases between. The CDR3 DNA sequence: TGTGCCAGCAGTGAACTAGCGTTCTCCTACGAGCAGTACTTC. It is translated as CASSELAFSYEQYF.

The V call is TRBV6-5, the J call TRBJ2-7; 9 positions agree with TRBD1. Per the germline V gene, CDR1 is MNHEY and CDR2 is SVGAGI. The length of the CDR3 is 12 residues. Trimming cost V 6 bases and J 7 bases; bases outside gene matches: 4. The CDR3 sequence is CASRQGAGEQYF. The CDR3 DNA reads TGTGCCAGCAGACAGGGGGCGGGGGAGCAGTACTTC.

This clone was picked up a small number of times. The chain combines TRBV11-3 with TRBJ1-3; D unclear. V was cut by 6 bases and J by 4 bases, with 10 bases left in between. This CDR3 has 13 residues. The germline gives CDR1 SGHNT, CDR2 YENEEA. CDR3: CASSLQEGNTIYF. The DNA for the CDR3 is TGTGCCAGCAGTCTCCAGGAAGGAAACACCATATATTTT.

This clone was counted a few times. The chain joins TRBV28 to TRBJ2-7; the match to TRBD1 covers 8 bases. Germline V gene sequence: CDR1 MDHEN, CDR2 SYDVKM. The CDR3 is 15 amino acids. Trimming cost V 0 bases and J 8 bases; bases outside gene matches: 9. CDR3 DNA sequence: TGTGCCAGCAGTTTATGGGACAGGGTTTCATTGCAGCAGTACTTC. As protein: CASSLWDRVSLQQYF.

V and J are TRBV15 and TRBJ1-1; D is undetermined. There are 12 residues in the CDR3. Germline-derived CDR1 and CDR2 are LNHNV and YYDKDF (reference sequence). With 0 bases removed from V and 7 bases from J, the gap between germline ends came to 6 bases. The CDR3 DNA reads TGTGCCACCAGCAGAGATACGGTTGAAGCTTTCTTT. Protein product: CATSRDTVEAFF.

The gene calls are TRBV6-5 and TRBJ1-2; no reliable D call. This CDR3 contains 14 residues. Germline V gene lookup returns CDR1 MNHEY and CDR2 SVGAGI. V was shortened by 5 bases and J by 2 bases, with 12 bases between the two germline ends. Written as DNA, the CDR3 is TGTGCCAGCAGTCCCTCCGCGGTGAACTATGGCTACACCTTC. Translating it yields CASSPSAVNYGYTF.

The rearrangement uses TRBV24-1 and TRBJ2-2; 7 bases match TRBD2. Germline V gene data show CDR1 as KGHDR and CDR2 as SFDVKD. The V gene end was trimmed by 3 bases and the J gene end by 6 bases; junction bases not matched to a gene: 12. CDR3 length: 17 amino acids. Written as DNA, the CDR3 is TGTGCCACCAGTGATCCAGCTAGCGGCAACGGGGCCGGGGAGCTGTTTTTT. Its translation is CATSDPASGNGAGELFF.

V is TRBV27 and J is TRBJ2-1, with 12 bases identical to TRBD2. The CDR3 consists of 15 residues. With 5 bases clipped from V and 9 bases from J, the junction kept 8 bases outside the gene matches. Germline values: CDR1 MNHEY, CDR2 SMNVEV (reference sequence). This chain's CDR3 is CASSLAGGTHGEQFF. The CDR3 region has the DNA TGTGCCAGCAGTCTAGCGGGAGGGACCCACGGTGAGCAGTTCTTC.

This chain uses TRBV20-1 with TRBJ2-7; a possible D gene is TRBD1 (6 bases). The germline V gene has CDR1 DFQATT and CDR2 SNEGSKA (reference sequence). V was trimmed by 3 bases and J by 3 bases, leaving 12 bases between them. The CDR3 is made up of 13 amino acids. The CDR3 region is CSASVGRGYEQYF. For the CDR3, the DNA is TGCAGTGCTAGTGTGGGCAGGGGCTACGAGCAGTACTTC.

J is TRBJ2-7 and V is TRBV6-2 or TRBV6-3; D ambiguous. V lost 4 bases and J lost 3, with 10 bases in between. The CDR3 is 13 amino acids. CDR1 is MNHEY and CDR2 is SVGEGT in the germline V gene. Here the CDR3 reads CASSLAGGYEQYF. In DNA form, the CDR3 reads TGTGCCAGCAGTTTGGCAGGTGGCTACGAGCAGTACTTC.

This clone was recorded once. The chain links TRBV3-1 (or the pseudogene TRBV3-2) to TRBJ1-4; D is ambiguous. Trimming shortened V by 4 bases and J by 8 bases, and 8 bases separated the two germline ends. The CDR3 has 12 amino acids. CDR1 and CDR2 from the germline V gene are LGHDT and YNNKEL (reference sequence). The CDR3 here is CASSLRVEKLFF. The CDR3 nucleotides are TGTGCCAGCAGCCTCCGGGTCGAAAAACTGTTTTTT.

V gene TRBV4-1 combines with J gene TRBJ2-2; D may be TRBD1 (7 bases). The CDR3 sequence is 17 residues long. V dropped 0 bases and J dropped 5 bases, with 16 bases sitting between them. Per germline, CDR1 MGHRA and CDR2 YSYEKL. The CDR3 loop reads CASSQDRGGGKTGELFF. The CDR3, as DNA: TGCGCCAGCAGCCAAGATCGTGGAGGGGGCAAAACCGGGGAGCTGTTTTTT.

Written as DNA, the CDR3 is TGTGCCAGCAGTGATGGCAGGGGTTGGCGCGAGCAGTACTTC. Protein: CASSDGRGWREQYF. V and J are TRBV6-1 and TRBJ2-7, with a possible D match to TRBD1 (6 bases). The CDR3 consists of 14 residues. The V gene lost 3 bases and the J gene lost 6 bases, with 15 bases spanning the gap. Germline V gene lookup returns CDR1 MNHNS and CDR2 SASEGT.

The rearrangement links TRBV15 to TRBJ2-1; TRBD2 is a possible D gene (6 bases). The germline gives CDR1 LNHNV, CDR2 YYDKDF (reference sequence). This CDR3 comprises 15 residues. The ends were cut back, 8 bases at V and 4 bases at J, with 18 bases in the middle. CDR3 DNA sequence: TGTGCCACCCTAGATGGGGGGAGCGCTTACAATGAGCAGTTCTTC. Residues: CATLDGGSAYNEQFF.

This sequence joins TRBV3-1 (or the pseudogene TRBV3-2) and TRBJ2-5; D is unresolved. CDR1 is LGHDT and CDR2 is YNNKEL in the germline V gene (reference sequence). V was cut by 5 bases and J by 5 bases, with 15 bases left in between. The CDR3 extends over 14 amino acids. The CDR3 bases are TGTGCCAGCAGCAACCGAGGAGATCTGGAGACCCAGTACTTC. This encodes CASSNRGDLETQYF.

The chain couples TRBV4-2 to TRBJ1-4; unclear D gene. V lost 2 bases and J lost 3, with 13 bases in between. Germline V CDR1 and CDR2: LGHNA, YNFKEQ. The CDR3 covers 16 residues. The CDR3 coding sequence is TGTGCCAGCAGCCAACTAGCGGTCAATTCTAATGAAAAACTGTTTTTT. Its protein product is CASSQLAVNSNEKLFF.

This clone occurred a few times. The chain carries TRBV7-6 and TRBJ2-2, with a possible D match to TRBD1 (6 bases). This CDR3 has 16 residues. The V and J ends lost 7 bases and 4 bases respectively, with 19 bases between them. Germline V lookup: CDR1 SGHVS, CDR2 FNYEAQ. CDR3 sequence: CASTSEGGRFTGELFF. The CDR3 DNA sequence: TGTGCCAGCACCTCTGAAGGGGGACGGTTCACCGGGGAGCTGTTTTTT. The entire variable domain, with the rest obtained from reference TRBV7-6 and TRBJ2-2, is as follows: GAGVSQSPRYKVTKRGQDVALRCDPISGHVSLYWYRQALGQGPEFLTYFNYEAQQDKSGLPNDRFSAERPEGSISTLTIQRTEQRDSAMYRCASTSEGGRFTGELFFGEGSRLTVL.

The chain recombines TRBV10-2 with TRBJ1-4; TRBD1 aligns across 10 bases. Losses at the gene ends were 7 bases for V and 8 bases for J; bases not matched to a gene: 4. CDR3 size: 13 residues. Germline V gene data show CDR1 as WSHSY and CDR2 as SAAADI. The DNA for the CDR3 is TGCGCCAGCACTCCGGGACAGGGGGAAAAACTGTTTTTT. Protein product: CASTPGQGEKLFF.

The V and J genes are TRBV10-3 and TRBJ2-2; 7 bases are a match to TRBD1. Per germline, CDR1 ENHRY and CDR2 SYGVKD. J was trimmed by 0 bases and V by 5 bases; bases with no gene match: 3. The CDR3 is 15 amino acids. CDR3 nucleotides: TGTGCCATCAGTAGGGACAGCCCGAACACCGGGGAGCTGTTTTTT. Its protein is CAISRDSPNTGELFF.

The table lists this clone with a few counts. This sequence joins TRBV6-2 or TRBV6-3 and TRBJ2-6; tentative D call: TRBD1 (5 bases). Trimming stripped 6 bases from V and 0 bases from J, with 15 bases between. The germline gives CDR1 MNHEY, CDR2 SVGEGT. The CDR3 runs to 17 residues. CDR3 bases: TGTGCCAGCAGCCAAAACCAGGGTTCCTCTGGGGCCAACGTCCTGACTTTC. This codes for CASSQNQGSSGANVLTF.

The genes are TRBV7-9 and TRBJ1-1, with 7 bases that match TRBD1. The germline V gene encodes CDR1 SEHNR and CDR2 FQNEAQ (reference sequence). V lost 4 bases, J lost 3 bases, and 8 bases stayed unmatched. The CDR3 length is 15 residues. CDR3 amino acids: CASSSTGTVDTEAFF. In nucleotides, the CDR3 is TGTGCCAGCAGCTCCACCGGGACAGTAGACACTGAAGCTTTCTTT.

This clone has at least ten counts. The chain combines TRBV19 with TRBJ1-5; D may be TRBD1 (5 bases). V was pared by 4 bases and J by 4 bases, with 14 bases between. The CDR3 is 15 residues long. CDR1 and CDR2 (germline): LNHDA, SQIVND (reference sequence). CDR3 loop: CASSRRDGGNQPQHF. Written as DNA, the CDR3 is TGTGCCAGTAGTAGGCGGGACGGGGGGAATCAGCCCCAGCATTTT.

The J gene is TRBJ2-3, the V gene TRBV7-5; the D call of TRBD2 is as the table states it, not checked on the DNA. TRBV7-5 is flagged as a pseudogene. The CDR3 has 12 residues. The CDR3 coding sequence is TGTGCCAGAAGGGGTAGCGGGGGCCCACAGTATTTT. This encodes CARRGSGGPQYF.

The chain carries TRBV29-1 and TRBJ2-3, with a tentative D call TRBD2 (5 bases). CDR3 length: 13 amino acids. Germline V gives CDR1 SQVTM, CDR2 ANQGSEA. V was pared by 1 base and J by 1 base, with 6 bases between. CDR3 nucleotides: TGCAGCGTTGAAGGAGGGCGCACAGATACGCAGTATTTT. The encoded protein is CSVEGGRTDTQYF.

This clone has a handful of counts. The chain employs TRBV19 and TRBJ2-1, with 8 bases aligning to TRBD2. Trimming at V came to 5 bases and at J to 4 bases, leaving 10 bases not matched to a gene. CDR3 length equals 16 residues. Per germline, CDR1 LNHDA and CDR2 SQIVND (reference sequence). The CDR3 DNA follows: TGTGCCAGTAGTCCGACTCCAGCGGGGGCTTACAATGAGCAGTTCTTC. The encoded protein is CASSPTPAGAYNEQFF.

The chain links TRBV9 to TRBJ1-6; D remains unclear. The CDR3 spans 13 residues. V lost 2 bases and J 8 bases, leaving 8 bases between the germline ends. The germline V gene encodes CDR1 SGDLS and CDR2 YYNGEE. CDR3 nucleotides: TGTGCCAGCAGCGTGAGCGGTTATTCACCCCTCCACTTT. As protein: CASSVSGYSPLHF.

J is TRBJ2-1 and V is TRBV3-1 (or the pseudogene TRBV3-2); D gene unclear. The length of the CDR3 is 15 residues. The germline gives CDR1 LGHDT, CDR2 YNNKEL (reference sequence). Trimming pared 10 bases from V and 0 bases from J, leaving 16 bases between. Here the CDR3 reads CATSLPHSSYNEQFF. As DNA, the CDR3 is TGTGCCACCTCATTGCCTCACAGCTCCTACAATGAGCAGTTCTTC.

CDR3 DNA: TGTGCCAGCAACCCAGCGGGACCCAATCAGCCCCAGCATTTT. Protein sequence: CASNPAGPNQPQHF. The rearrangement links TRBV6-2 or TRBV6-3 to TRBJ1-5, with D possibly TRBD1 on 5 matching bases. The V gene's germline CDR1 is MNHEY and CDR2 SVGEGT. The V end lost 7 bases, the J end lost 3 bases, and 13 bases lay between the germline ends. The CDR3 sequence is 14 residues long.

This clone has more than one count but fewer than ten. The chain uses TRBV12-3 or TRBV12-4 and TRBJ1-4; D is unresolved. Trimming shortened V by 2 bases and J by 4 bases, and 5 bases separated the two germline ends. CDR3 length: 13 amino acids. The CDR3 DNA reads TGTGCCAGCAGTTTAACCGGTAATGAAAAACTGTTTTTT. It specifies CASSLTGNEKLFF.

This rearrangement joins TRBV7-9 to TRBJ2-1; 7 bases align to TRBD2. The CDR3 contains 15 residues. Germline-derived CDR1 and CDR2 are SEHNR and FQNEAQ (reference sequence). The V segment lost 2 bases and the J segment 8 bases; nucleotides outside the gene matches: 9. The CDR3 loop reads CASSLRGTTQDEQFF. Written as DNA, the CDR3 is TGTGCCAGCAGCTTACGTGGGACTACACAGGATGAGCAGTTCTTC.

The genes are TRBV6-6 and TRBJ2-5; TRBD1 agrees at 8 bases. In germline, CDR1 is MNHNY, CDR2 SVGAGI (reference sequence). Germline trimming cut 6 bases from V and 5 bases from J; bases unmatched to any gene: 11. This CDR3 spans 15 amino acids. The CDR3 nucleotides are TGTGCCAGCAGCTCACCCTGGACAGGGTTTGAGACCCAGTACTTC. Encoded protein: CASSSPWTGFETQYF.